This T cell receptor beta chain emerged from a study of blood T cell repertoires in COVID-19. With V trimmed by 3 bases and J by 4 bases, 8 bases remained unmatched. CDR3 length: 16 amino acids. The germline gives CDR1 KGHDR, CDR2 SFDVKD. The method was immunoSEQ multiplex PCR; TCRdb's version includes in-frame clones alone and lacks a portion of them. The table shows roughly 100,000 clones, with 71% occurring only once. The chain combines TRBV24-1 with TRBJ2-3; 8 nucleotides agree with TRBD2. This sequence was found in a human donor with acute or convalescent COVID-19. The donor label of this sample is uncertain. Sequenced input: peripheral blood. CDR3 sequence (DNA): TGTGCCACCAGTGATGTCGGTAGCGGGGTCCCAGATACGCAGTATTTT. Translated: CATSDVGSGVPDTQYF.